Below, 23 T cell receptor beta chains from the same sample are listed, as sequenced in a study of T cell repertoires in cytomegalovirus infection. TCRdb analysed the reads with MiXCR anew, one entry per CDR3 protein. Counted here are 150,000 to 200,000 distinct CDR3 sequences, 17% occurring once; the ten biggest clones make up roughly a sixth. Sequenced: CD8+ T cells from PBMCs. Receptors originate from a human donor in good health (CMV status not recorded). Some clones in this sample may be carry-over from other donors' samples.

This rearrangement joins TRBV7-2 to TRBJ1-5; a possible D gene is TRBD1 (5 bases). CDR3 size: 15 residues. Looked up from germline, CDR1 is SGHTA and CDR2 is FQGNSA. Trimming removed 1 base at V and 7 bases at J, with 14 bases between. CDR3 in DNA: TGTGCCAGCAGCTTAGTAGGCAGGGATGGCCAGCCCCAGCATTTT. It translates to CASSLVGRDGQPQHF.

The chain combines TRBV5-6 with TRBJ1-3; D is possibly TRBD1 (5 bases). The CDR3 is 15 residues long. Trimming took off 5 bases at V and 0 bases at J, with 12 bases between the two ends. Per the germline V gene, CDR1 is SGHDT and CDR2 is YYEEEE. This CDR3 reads CASSRDGRSGNTIYF. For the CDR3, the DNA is TGTGCCAGCAGTCGGGACGGACGCTCTGGAAACACCATATATTTT.

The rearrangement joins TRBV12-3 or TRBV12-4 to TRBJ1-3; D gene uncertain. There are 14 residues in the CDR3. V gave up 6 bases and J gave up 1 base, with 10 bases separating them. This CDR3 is CASSQAYSGNTIYF. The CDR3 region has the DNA TGTGCCAGCAGCCAGGCTTATTCTGGAAACACCATATATTTT.

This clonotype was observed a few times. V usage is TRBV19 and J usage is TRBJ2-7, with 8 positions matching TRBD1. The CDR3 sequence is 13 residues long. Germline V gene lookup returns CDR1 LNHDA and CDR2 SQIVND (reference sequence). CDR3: CASSMGTGWGFTV. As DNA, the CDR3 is TGTGCCAGTAGTATGGGGACAGGTTGGGGCTTTACAGTC.

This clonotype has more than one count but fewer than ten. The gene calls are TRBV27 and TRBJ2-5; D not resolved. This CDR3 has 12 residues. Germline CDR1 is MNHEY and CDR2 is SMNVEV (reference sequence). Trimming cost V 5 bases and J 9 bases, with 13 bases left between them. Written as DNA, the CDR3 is TGTGCCAGCAGTCCTACCACTGGAGCCCAGTACTTC. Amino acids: CASSPTTGAQYF.

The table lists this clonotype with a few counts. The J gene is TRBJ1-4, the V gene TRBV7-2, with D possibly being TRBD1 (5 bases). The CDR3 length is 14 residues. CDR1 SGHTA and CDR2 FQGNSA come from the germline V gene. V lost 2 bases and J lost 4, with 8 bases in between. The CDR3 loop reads CASSLRGRNEKLFF. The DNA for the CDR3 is TGTGCCAGCAGCTTACGGGGCCGTAATGAAAAACTGTTTTTT.

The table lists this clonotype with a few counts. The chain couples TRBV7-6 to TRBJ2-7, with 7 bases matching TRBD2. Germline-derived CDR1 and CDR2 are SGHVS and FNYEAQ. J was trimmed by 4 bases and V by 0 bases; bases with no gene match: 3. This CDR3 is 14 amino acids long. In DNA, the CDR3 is TGTGCCAGCAGCTTAGCGGAGGGAGGGTACGAGCAGTACTTC. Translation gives CASSLAEGGYEQYF.

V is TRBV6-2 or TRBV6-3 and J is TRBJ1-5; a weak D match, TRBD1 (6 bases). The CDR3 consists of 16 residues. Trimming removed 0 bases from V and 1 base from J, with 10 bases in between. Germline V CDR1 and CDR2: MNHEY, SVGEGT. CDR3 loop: CASSYSLDRSNQPQHF. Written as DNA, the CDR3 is TGTGCCAGCAGTTACTCCTTAGACAGGAGCAATCAGCCCCAGCATTTT.

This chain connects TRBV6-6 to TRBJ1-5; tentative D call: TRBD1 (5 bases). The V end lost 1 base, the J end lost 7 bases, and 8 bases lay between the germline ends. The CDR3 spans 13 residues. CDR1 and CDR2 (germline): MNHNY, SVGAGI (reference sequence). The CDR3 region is CASSYLEGQPQHF. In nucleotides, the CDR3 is TGTGCCAGCAGTTACTTGGAGGGGCAGCCCCAGCATTTT.

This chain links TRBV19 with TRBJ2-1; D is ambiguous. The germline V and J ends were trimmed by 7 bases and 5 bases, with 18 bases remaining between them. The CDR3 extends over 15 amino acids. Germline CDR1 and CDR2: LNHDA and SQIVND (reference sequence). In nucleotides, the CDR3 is TGTGCCAGTACCCTTTCCGGCTTTTCGGACAATGAGCAGTTCTTC. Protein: CASTLSGFSDNEQFF.

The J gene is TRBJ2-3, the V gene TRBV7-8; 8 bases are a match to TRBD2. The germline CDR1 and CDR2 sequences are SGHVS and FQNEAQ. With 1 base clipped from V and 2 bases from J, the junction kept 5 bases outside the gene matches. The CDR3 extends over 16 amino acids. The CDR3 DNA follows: TGTGCCAGCAGCTTAGGCAGCGGGGGATCCACAGATACGCAGTATTTT. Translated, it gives CASSLGSGGSTDTQYF.

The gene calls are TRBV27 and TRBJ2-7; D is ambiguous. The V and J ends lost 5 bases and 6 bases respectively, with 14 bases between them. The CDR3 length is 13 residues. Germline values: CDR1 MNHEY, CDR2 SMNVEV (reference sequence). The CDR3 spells CASSPNRALEQYF. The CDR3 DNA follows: TGTGCCAGCAGTCCCAATCGGGCACTCGAGCAGTACTTC.

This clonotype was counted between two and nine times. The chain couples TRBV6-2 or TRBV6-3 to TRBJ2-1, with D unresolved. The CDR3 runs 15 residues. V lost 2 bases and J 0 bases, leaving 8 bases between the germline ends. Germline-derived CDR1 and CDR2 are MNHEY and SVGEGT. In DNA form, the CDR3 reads TGTGCCAGCAGTTACGTCGGTAGCTCCTACAATGAGCAGTTCTTC. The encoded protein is CASSYVGSSYNEQFF.

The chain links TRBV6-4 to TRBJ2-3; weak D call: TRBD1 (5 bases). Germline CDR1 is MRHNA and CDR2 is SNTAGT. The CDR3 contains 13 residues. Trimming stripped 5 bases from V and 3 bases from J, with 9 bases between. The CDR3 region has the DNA TGTGCCAGCAGTCTGGACACAACAGATACGCAGTATTTT. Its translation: CASSLDTTDTQYF.

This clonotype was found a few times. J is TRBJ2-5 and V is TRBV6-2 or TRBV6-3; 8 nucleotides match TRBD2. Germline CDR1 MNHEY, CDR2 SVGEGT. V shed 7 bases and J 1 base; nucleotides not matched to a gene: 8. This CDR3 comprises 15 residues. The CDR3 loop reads CASTEKAGVQETQYF. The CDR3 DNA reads TGTGCCAGCACCGAGAAAGCGGGGGTCCAAGAGACCCAGTACTTC.

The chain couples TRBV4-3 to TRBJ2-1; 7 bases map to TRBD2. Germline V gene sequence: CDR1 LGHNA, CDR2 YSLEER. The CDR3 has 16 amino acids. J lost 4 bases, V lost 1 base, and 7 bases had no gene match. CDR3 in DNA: TGCGCCAGCAGCCAAGCTGCCACTAGCGATTACAATGAGCAGTTCTTC. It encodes CASSQAATSDYNEQFF.

The CDR3 DNA sequence: TGTGCCAGCAGCCCCCCGGGTGGGACGGGCACTGAAGCTTTCTTT. Translation: CASSPPGGTGTEAFF. V usage is TRBV28 and J usage is TRBJ1-1; D may be TRBD1 (5 bases). CDR3 length: 15 amino acids. The V and J ends lost 6 bases and 4 bases respectively, with 18 bases between them. Germline CDR1 MDHEN, CDR2 SYDVKM.

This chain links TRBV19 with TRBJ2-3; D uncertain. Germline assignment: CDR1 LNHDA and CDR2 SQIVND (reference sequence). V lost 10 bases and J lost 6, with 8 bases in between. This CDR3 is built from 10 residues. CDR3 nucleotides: TGTGCCACCCTCTCGGATACGCAGTATTTT. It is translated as CATLSDTQYF.

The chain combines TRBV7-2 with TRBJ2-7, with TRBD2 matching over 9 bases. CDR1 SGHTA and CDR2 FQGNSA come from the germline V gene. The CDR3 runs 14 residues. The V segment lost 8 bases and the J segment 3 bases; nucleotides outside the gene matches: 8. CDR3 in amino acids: CASQRPAGGYEQYF. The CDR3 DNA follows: TGTGCCAGCCAGAGGCCAGCGGGAGGCTACGAGCAGTACTTC.

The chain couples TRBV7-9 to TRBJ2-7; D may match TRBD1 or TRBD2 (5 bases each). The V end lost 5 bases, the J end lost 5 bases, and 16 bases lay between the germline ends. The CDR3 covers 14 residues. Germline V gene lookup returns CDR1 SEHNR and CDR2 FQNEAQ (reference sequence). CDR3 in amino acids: CASSRTGTGDEQYF. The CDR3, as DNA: TGTGCCAGCAGCCGTACCGGGACCGGTGACGAGCAGTACTTC. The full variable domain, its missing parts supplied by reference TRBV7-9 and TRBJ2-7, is DTGVSQNPRHKITKRGQNVTFRCDPISEHNRLYWYRQTLGQGPEFLTYFQNEAQLEKSRLLSDRFSAERPKGSFSTLEIQRTEQGDSAMYLCASSRTGTGDEQYFGPGTRLTVT.

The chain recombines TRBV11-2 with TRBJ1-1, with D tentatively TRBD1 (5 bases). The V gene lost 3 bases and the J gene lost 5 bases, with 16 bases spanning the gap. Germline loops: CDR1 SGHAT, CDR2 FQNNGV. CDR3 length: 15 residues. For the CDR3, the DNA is TGTGCCAGCAGCTTGTCCCGGGGCTTGGATACTGAAGCTTTCTTT. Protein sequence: CASSLSRGLDTEAFF.

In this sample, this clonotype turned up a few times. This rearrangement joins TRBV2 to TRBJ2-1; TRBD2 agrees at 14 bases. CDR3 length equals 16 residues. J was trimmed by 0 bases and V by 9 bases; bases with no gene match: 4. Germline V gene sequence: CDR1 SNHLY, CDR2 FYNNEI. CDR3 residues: CARGLAGVSSYNEQFF. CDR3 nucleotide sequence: TGTGCCAGGGGACTAGCGGGAGTGAGCTCCTACAATGAGCAGTTCTTC. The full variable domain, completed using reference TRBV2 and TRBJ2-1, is EPEVTQTPSHQVTQMGQEVILRCVPISNHLYFYWYRQILGQKVEFLVSFYNNEISEKSEIFDDQFSVERPDGSNFTLKIRSTKLEDSAMYFCARGLAGVSSYNEQFFGPGTRLTVL.

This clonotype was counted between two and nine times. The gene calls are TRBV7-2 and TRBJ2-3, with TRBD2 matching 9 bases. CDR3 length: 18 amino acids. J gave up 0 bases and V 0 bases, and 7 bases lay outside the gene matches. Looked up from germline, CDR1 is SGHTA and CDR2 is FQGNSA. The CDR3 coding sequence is TGTGCCAGCAGCTTAGCGAAGAGGACTAGCGCTAGCACAGATACGCAGTATTTT. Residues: CASSLAKRTSASTDTQYF.